Here is one T cell receptor (beta chain) with its context. This sample is part of a study of T cell changes during pregnancy in multiple sclerosis. TCRdb's copy holds only in-frame clones and misses some; the assay was immunoSEQ multiplex PCR. The sample includes about 51,000 clones, 90% to 95% of them seen just once. The TCR comes from a female donor with multiple sclerosis, enrolled in a pregnancy study. Sequences were derived from CD4+ T cells from peripheral blood mononuclear cells, sampled in the second trimester of pregnancy.

CDR3 nucleotide sequence: TGCAGTGCCCGGAGTCTCGCTGAGCAGTTCTTC. This encodes CSARSLAEQFF. This chain links TRBV20-1 with TRBJ2-1; the D is unclear. The V gene lost 6 bases and the J gene lost 9 bases, with 12 bases spanning the gap. The CDR3 consists of 11 residues. Germline values: CDR1 DFQATT, CDR2 SNEGSKA (reference sequence).